This T cell receptor (beta chain) was documented in a study of T cell changes during pregnancy in multiple sclerosis. Sequenced by immunoSEQ multiplex PCR; TCRdb stores in-frame clones only, minus some. This table has approximately 45,000 clones, roughly nine tenths appearing once. V shed 5 bases, J shed 1 base, and the junction held 2 bases outside the gene matches. CDR3 length equals 14 residues. Germline V gene data show CDR1 as SGHTA and CDR2 as FQGTGA. J is TRBJ2-3 and V is TRBV7-3, with 8 bases matching TRBD2. This specimen consisted of CD4+ T cells from peripheral blood mononuclear cells, obtained in the second trimester of pregnancy. The sequence was obtained from a female donor in good health, enrolled as a control in a pregnancy study. The CDR3: CASSPTSGTDTQYF. The CDR3 region has the DNA TGTGCCAGCAGCCCGACTAGCGGCACAGATACGCAGTATTTT.